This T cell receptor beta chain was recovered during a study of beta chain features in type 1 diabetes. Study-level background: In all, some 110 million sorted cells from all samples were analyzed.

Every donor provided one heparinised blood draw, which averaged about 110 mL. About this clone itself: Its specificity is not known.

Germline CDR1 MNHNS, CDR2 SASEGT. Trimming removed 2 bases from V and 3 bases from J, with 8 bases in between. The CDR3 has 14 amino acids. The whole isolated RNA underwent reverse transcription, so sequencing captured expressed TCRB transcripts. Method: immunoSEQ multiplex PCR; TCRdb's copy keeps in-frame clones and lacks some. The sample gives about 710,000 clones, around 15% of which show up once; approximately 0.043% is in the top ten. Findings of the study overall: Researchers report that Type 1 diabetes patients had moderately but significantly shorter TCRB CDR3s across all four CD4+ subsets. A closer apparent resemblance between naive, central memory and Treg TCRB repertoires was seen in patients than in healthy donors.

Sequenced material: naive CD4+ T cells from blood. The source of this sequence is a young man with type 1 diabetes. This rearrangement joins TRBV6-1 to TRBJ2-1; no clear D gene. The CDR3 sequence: CASSESRIYNEQFF. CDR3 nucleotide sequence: TGTGCCAGCAGTGAAAGCCGAATCTACAATGAGCAGTTCTTC.